The rows below give T cell receptor beta chains drawn from one sample of a study of T cells after yellow fever vaccination. TCRdb used MiXCR to reprocess the 5' RACE reads, holding one entry per CDR3 protein. The sample consists of 140,000 to 150,000 distinct CDR3 sequences, more than 6.5% of them appearing once. The sequences come from CD4+ T cells sorted from PBMCs, collected 10 days after the yellow fever booster vaccination. These receptors were collected from a man between 25 and 39 years old who received the YFV17D yellow fever vaccine. Each CDR3 is given with its conserved first and last residue. The D gene is left open where the match is weak. Rows may omit the clone size; those that give it use once, few, many or a size class.

d_gene: TRBD1
abundance: many
j_gene: TRBJ1-1
v_gene: TRBV6-4
CDR3aa: CASRRDRENTEAFF
CDR3nt: TGTGCCAGCAGGAGGGACAGGGAGAACACTGAAGCTTTCTTT

d_gene: NA
abundance: few
j_gene: TRBJ2-1
v_gene: TRBV6-2/TRBV6-3
CDR3aa: CASSWGWGNEQFF
CDR3nt: TGTGCCAGCAGTTGGGGTTGGGGCAATGAGCAGTTCTTC

d_gene: TRBD2
abundance: many
j_gene: TRBJ2-1
v_gene: TRBV14
CDR3aa: CASSQDGTAGGSNEQFF
CDR3nt: TGTGCCAGCAGCCAAGACGGTACTGCGGGAGGGTCCAATGAGCAGTTCTTC

d_gene: TRBD2
abundance: many
j_gene: TRBJ2-3
v_gene: TRBV7-2
CDR3aa: CASSSSTSGSTDTQYF
CDR3nt: TGTGCCAGCAGCTCCTCGACTAGCGGGAGCACAGATACGCAGTATTTT

d_gene: NA
abundance: many
j_gene: TRBJ1-2
v_gene: TRBV14
CDR3aa: CASSRGRGGYGYTF
CDR3nt: TGTGCCAGCAGCCGGGGGCGGGGAGGCTATGGCTACACCTTC

d_gene: TRBD1
abundance: few
j_gene: TRBJ2-3
v_gene: TRBV5-6
CDR3aa: CASSRQGGTLLGDTQYF
CDR3nt: TGTGCCAGCAGCCGACAGGGGGGGACCCTCCTTGGGGATACGCAGTATTTT

d_gene: TRBD1
abundance: many
j_gene: TRBJ2-5
v_gene: TRBV9
CDR3aa: CASSGGQAGTETQYF
CDR3nt: TGTGCCAGCAGCGGCGGACAGGCGGGCACAGAGACCCAGTACTTC

d_gene: NA
abundance: many
j_gene: TRBJ2-3
v_gene: TRBV12-3/TRBV12-4
CDR3aa: CASTNTEGPDTQYF
CDR3nt: TGTGCCAGCACAAATACTGAGGGGCCAGATACGCAGTATTTT

d_gene: NA
abundance: few
j_gene: TRBJ2-5
v_gene: TRBV30
CDR3aa: CAWSSQETQYF
CDR3nt: TGTGCCTGGAGTTCCCAAGAGACCCAGTACTTC

d_gene: NA
abundance: few
j_gene: TRBJ2-7
v_gene: TRBV12-3/TRBV12-4
CDR3aa: CASSLAPQPPYEQYF
CDR3nt: TGTGCCAGCAGTTTAGCGCCTCAGCCACCCTACGAGCAGTACTTC

d_gene: TRBD2
abundance: NA
j_gene: TRBJ2-3
v_gene: TRBV2
CDR3aa: CAISSQHGLAGSSTDTQYF
CDR3nt: TGTGCCATCAGTTCGCAACACGGACTAGCGGGGTCTAGCACAGATACGCAGTATTTT

d_gene: NA
abundance: few
j_gene: TRBJ1-1
v_gene: TRBV2
CDR3aa: CASGGQRNTEAFF
CDR3nt: TGTGCCAGCGGGGGGCAGAGGAACACTGAAGCTTTCTTT

d_gene: TRBD2
abundance: many
j_gene: TRBJ2-3
v_gene: TRBV18
CDR3aa: CASSPPTSLGTDTQYF
CDR3nt: TGTGCCAGCTCACCACCGACTAGCCTGGGGACAGATACGCAGTATTTT

d_gene: TRBD1
abundance: few
j_gene: TRBJ2-2
v_gene: TRBV9
CDR3aa: CASTGTVRTGELFF
CDR3nt: TGTGCCAGCACCGGGACAGTCCGAACCGGGGAGCTGTTTTTT

d_gene: TRBD1
abundance: many
j_gene: TRBJ2-2
v_gene: TRBV15
CDR3aa: CATSRGDRGSGELFF
CDR3nt: TGTGCCACCAGCAGAGGCGACAGGGGGTCCGGGGAGCTGTTTTTT

d_gene: NA
abundance: many
j_gene: TRBJ2-5
v_gene: TRBV29-1
CDR3aa: CSGAYQETQYF
CDR3nt: TGCAGCGGGGCGTACCAAGAGACCCAGTACTTC

d_gene: TRBD2
abundance: many
j_gene: TRBJ2-3
v_gene: TRBV20-1
CDR3aa: CSEAGRATDTQYF
CDR3nt: TGCAGTGAAGCGGGGCGGGCGACAGATACGCAGTATTTT

d_gene: NA
abundance: many
j_gene: TRBJ2-1
v_gene: TRBV4-1
CDR3aa: CASRGMGLRVNNEQFF
CDR3nt: TGCGCCAGCAGGGGAATGGGACTTCGGGTAAACAATGAGCAGTTCTTC

d_gene: NA
abundance: many
j_gene: TRBJ2-7
v_gene: TRBV7-9
CDR3aa: CASSLSIEQYF
CDR3nt: TGTGCCAGCAGCTTATCTATCGAGCAGTACTTC

d_gene: TRBD2
abundance: many
j_gene: TRBJ2-7
v_gene: TRBV20-1
CDR3aa: CSASVGTTYSYEQYF
CDR3nt: TGCAGTGCTAGTGTCGGGACTACCTACTCCTACGAGCAGTACTTC

d_gene: TRBD1
abundance: many
j_gene: TRBJ1-5
v_gene: TRBV30
CDR3aa: CAWSWAGGDQPQHF
CDR3nt: TGTGCCTGGAGCTGGGCAGGGGGCGATCAGCCCCAGCATTTT

d_gene: NA
abundance: many
j_gene: TRBJ1-4
v_gene: TRBV28
CDR3aa: CATMAGRLEKLFF
CDR3nt: TGTGCCACCATGGCAGGGAGGCTAGAAAAACTGTTTTTT

d_gene: NA
abundance: NA
j_gene: TRBJ2-7
v_gene: TRBV7-2
CDR3aa: CASSLSSDGYEQYF
CDR3nt: TGTGCCAGCAGCTTGAGCTCGGACGGTTACGAGCAGTACTTC

d_gene: TRBD2
abundance: few
j_gene: TRBJ2-1
v_gene: TRBV3-1
CDR3aa: CASSQDRREGRNEQFF
CDR3nt: TGTGCCAGCAGCCAAGATCGGCGGGAGGGCCGGAATGAGCAGTTCTTC

d_gene: NA
abundance: few
j_gene: TRBJ2-7
v_gene: TRBV4-3
CDR3aa: CASSQVNQGYEQYF
CDR3nt: TGCGCCAGCAGCCAAGTGAATCAGGGCTACGAGCAGTACTTC

d_gene: NA
abundance: many
j_gene: TRBJ1-1
v_gene: TRBV30
CDR3aa: CAWNAGLNTEAFF
CDR3nt: TGTGCCTGGAACGCAGGGTTGAACACTGAAGCTTTCTTT

d_gene: NA
abundance: NA
j_gene: TRBJ2-3
v_gene: TRBV23-1
CDR3aa: CASSQLIGGWGEDTQYF
CDR3nt: TGCGCCAGCAGTCAATTAATAGGGGGTTGGGGCGAAGATACGCAGTATTTT

d_gene: TRBD1
abundance: many
j_gene: TRBJ2-1
v_gene: TRBV4-3
CDR3aa: CASSQDFDRGAYNEQFF
CDR3nt: TGCGCCAGCAGCCAAGACTTTGACAGGGGAGCCTACAATGAGCAGTTCTTC

d_gene: TRBD2
abundance: NA
j_gene: TRBJ2-1
v_gene: TRBV19
CDR3aa: CASTFSGSGSNEQFF
CDR3nt: TGTGCCAGTACCTTTAGCGGGAGCGGTTCCAATGAGCAGTTCTTC

d_gene: NA
abundance: many
j_gene: TRBJ2-3
v_gene: TRBV6-1
CDR3aa: CASSPYRVADTQYF
CDR3nt: TGTGCCAGCAGTCCCTACAGGGTAGCAGATACGCAGTATTTT

d_gene: NA
abundance: many
j_gene: TRBJ2-7
v_gene: TRBV20-1
CDR3aa: CSARGPSGLEQYF
CDR3nt: TGCAGTGCTAGGGGTCCAAGTGGGCTCGAGCAGTACTTC

d_gene: TRBD1
abundance: many
j_gene: TRBJ1-1
v_gene: TRBV3-1
CDR3aa: CASSQSGTGGTAFF
CDR3nt: TGTGCCAGCAGCCAGTCCGGGACAGGGGGCACAGCTTTCTTT

d_gene: NA
abundance: many
j_gene: TRBJ1-6
v_gene: TRBV20-1
CDR3aa: CSARVGARAEGGSPLHF
CDR3nt: TGCAGTGCTAGAGTCGGGGCGCGGGCTGAGGGGGGATCACCCCTCCACTTT

d_gene: NA
abundance: NA
j_gene: TRBJ2-3
v_gene: TRBV7-2
CDR3aa: CASRLSGTDTQYF
CDR3nt: TGTGCCAGCAGACTTAGCGGCACAGATACGCAGTATTTT

d_gene: TRBD1
abundance: many
j_gene: TRBJ2-4
v_gene: TRBV23-1
CDR3aa: CASGDRVRVKNIQYF
CDR3nt: TGCGCCAGCGGTGACAGGGTCCGGGTCAAAAACATTCAGTACTTC

d_gene: NA
abundance: many
j_gene: TRBJ2-7
v_gene: TRBV5-5
CDR3aa: CASSLVVYEQYF
CDR3nt: TGTGCCAGCAGCTTGGTTGTATACGAGCAGTACTTC

d_gene: TRBD2
abundance: NA
j_gene: TRBJ2-3
v_gene: TRBV5-6
CDR3aa: CASSPGTTLDTQYF
CDR3nt: TGTGCCAGCAGCCCCGGGACTACACTAGATACGCAGTATTTT

d_gene: TRBD2
abundance: many
j_gene: TRBJ2-7
v_gene: TRBV5-1
CDR3aa: CASRIGLAGYSYEQYF
CDR3nt: TGCGCCAGCAGGATTGGACTAGCGGGTTACTCCTACGAGCAGTACTTC

d_gene: TRBD1
abundance: many
j_gene: TRBJ1-2
v_gene: TRBV6-5
CDR3aa: CASSYLGQGYTF
CDR3nt: TGTGCCAGCAGTTATCTGGGACAGGGCTACACCTTC

d_gene: NA
abundance: many
j_gene: TRBJ2-5
v_gene: TRBV6-2/TRBV6-3
CDR3aa: CASSKTPQETQYF
CDR3nt: TGTGCCAGCAGTAAGACACCTCAAGAGACCCAGTACTTC

d_gene: NA
abundance: many
j_gene: TRBJ1-2
v_gene: TRBV7-2
CDR3aa: CASSPHQTGGFGEGYTF
CDR3nt: NA

d_gene: TRBD1
abundance: many
j_gene: TRBJ2-1
v_gene: TRBV7-9
CDR3aa: CASSSTGQGAWYNEQFF
CDR3nt: TGTGCCAGCAGCTCAACGGGACAGGGGGCGTGGTACAATGAGCAGTTCTTC

d_gene: NA
abundance: many
j_gene: TRBJ2-7
v_gene: TRBV7-2
CDR3aa: CASSLTRGPYEQYF
CDR3nt: TGTGCCAGCAGCTTAACTCGGGGGCCCTACGAGCAGTACTTC

d_gene: NA
abundance: many
j_gene: TRBJ2-1
v_gene: TRBV7-2
CDR3aa: CASSLFLSSSYNEQFF
CDR3nt: TGTGCCAGCAGCTTATTCTTATCTAGCAGTTACAATGAGCAGTTCTTC

d_gene: TRBD2
abundance: many
j_gene: TRBJ2-1
v_gene: TRBV20-1
CDR3aa: CSARVAGGRSANEQFF
CDR3nt: TGCAGTGCTAGAGTGGCGGGAGGGCGGTCGGCCAATGAGCAGTTCTTC

d_gene: NA
abundance: many
j_gene: TRBJ2-7
v_gene: TRBV12-3/TRBV12-4
CDR3aa: CASSAREGNEQYF
CDR3nt: TGTGCCAGCAGCGCGCGAGAAGGGAACGAGCAGTACTTC

d_gene: TRBD1
abundance: many
j_gene: TRBJ2-2
v_gene: TRBV10-3
CDR3aa: CAISALTGDGELFF
CDR3nt: TGTGCCATCAGTGCCTTGACAGGGGACGGGGAGCTGTTTTTT

d_gene: NA
abundance: few
j_gene: TRBJ2-3
v_gene: TRBV24-1
CDR3aa: CATSDSPSHEGPTDTQYF
CDR3nt: TGTGCCACCAGTGATTCCCCTTCCCATGAAGGTCCCACAGATACGCAGTATTTT

d_gene: NA
abundance: many
j_gene: TRBJ2-7
v_gene: TRBV11-2
CDR3aa: CASSWNKDPSYEQYF
CDR3nt: TGTGCCAGCAGCTGGAACAAGGACCCATCCTACGAGCAGTACTTC

d_gene: NA
abundance: many
j_gene: TRBJ2-7
v_gene: TRBV29-1
CDR3aa: CSVLQPLSYEQYF
CDR3nt: TGCAGCGTTCTTCAACCCCTCTCCTACGAGCAGTACTTC

d_gene: NA
abundance: many
j_gene: TRBJ1-2
v_gene: TRBV7-2
CDR3aa: CASRGAGTALQGYTF
CDR3nt: TGTGCCAGCAGGGGGGCCGGGACGGCCCTACAGGGCTACACCTTC

d_gene: NA
abundance: many
j_gene: TRBJ1-5
v_gene: TRBV4-3
CDR3aa: CASSSDVTNNQPQHF
CDR3nt: TGCGCCAGCAGCAGCGACGTAACCAACAATCAGCCCCAGCATTTT

d_gene: NA
abundance: NA
j_gene: TRBJ2-6
v_gene: TRBV5-5
CDR3aa: CASSPASSGANVLTF
CDR3nt: TGTGCCAGCAGCCCGGCGAGCTCTGGGGCCAACGTCCTGACTTTC

d_gene: NA
abundance: many
j_gene: TRBJ2-6
v_gene: TRBV2
CDR3aa: CASSEKEVSGANVLTF
CDR3nt: TGTGCCAGCAGTGAAAAGGAGGTCTCTGGGGCCAACGTCCTGACTTTC